Sequencing of this TCR beta chain was carried out in a study of blood T cell repertoires in COVID-19. Study-level information: Some COVID-19 samples were acute and others convalescent; all came from the United States, Italy and Spain.

TCRdb's table, derived via immunoSEQ multiplex PCR, lists solely in-frame clones and lacks some. This sample has a few hundred thousand clones, with 85% found just once. The sequence derives from a young woman with acute or convalescent COVID-19. Sequencing used peripheral blood.

The CDR3 coding sequence is TGCGCCAGCAGCTTGGCTGGGGAGGGACGGCATGGCTACACCTTC. This gives the protein CASSLAGEGRHGYTF. This rearrangement joins TRBV5-1 to TRBJ1-2; possible D gene TRBD1, 5 bases. This CDR3 is built from 15 residues. The ends were cut back, 0 bases at V and 6 bases at J, with 15 bases in the middle. The germline gives CDR1 SGHRS, CDR2 YFSETQ.